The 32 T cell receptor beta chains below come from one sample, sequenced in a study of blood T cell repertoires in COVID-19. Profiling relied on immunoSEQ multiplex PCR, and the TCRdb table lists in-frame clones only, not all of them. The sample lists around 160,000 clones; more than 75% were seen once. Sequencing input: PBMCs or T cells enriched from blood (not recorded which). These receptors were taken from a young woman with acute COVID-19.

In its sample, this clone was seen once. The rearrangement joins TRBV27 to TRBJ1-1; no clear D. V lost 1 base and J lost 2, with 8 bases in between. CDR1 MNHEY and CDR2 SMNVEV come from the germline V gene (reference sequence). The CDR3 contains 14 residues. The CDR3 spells CASSLFHLNTEAFF. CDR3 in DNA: TGTGCCAGCAGTTTATTTCACCTAAACACTGAAGCTTTCTTT.

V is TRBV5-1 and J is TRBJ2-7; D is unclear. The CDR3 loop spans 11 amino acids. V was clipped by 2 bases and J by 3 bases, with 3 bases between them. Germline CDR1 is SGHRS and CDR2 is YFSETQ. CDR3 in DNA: TGCGCCAGCAGCTTATACTACGAGCAGTACTTC. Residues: CASSLYYEQYF.

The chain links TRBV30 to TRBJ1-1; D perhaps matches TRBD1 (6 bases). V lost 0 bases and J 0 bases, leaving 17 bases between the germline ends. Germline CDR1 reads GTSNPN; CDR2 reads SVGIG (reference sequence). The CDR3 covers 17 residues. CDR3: CAWSVIGRRGLNTEAFF. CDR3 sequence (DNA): TGTGCCTGGAGTGTAATTGGCCGCAGGGGCTTGAACACTGAAGCTTTCTTT.

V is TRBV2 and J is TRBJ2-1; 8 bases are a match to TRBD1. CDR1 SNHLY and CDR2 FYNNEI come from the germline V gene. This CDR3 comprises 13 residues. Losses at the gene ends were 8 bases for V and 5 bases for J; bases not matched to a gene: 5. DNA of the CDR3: TGTGCCAGCGGACAGGGATTCAACAATGAGCAGTTCTTC. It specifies CASGQGFNNEQFF.

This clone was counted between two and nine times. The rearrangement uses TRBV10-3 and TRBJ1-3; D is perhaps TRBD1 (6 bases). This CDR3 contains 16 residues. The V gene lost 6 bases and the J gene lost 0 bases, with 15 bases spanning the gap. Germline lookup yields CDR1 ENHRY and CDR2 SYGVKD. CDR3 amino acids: CAIRPVTGGSGNTIYF. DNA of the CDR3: TGTGCCATCAGGCCTGTGACAGGAGGCTCTGGAAACACCATATATTTT.

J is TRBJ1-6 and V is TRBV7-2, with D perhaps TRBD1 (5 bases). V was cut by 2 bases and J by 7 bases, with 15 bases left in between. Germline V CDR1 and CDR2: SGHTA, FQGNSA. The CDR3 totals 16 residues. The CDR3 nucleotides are TGTGCCAGCAGCTTACGTCGACAGAACCGGAATTCACCCCTCCACTTT. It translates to CASSLRRQNRNSPLHF.

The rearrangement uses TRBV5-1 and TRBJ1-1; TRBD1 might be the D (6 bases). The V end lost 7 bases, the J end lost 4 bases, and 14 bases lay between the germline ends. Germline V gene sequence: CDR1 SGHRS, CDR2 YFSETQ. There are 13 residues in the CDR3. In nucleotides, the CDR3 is TGCGCCAGCGGAGCGGGGGGCATCACTGAAGCTTTCTTT. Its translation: CASGAGGITEAFF.

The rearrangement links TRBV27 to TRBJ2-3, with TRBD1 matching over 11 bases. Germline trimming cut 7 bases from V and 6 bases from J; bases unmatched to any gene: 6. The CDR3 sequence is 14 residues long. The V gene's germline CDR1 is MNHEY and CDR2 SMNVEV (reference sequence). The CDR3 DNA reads TGTGCCAGCACGGACAGGGGGCCCTCGGATACGCAGTATTTT. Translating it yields CASTDRGPSDTQYF.

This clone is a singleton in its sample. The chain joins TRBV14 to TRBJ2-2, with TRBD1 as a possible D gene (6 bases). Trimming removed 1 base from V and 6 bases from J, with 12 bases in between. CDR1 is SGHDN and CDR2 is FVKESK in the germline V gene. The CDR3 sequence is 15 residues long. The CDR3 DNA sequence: TGTGCCAGCAGCCAAGTTTGGGGACAACCCGGGGAGCTGTTTTTT. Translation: CASSQVWGQPGELFF.

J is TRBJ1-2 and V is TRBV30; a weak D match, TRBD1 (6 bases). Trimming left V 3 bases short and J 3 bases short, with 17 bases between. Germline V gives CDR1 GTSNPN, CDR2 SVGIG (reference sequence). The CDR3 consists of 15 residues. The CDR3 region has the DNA TGTGCCTGGAGCATTCGGAACAGGGCCGACTATGGCTACACCTTC. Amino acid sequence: CAWSIRNRADYGYTF.

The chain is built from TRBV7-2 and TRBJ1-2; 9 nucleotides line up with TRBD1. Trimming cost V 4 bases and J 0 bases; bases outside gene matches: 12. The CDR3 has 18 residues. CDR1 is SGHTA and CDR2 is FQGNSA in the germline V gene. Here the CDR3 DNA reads TGTGCCAGCAGCTCCTCCGGAGGACAGGGGACAGCTAACTATGGCTACACCTTC. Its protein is CASSSSGGQGTANYGYTF.

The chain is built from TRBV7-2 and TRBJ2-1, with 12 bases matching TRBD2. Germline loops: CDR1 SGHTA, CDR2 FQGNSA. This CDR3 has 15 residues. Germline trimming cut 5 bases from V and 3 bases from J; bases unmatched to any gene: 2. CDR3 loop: CASSGTSGFYNEQFF. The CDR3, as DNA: TGTGCCAGCAGCGGGACTAGCGGGTTCTACAATGAGCAGTTCTTC.

The CDR3 DNA reads as TGTGCCAGCAGCCTCCGGGACAGGGACTCTGGCTACACCTTC. Its protein is CASSLRDRDSGYTF. The V gene is TRBV3-1 (or the pseudogene TRBV3-2), the J gene TRBJ1-2, with TRBD1 matching over 9 bases. The CDR3 covers 14 residues. The ends lost 4 bases at V and 7 bases at J; junction bases unmatched: 7. The germline gives CDR1 LGHDT, CDR2 YNNKEL (reference sequence).

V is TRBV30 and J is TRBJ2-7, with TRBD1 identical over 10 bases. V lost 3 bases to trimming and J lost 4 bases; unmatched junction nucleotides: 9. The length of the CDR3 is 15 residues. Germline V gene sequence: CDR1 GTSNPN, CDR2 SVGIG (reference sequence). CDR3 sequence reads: CAWSGTRDRGYEQYF. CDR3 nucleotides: TGTGCCTGGAGCGGTACAAGGGACAGGGGTTACGAGCAGTACTTC.

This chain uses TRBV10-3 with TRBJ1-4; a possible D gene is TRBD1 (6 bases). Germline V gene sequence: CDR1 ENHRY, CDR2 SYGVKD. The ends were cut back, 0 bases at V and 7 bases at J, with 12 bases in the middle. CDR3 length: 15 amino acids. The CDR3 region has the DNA TGTGCCATCAGTGAGTCCAGGACAGAGGCTGAAAAACTGTTTTTT. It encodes CAISESRTEAEKLFF.

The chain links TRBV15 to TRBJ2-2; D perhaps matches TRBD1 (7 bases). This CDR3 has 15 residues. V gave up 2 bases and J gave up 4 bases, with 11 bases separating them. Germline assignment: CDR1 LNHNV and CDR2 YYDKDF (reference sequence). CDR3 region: CATSRHRGGTGELFF. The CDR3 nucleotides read TGTGCCACCAGCAGACACAGGGGAGGCACCGGGGAGCTGTTTTTT. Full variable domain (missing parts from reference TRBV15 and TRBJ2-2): DAMVIQNPRYQVTQFGKPVTLSCSQTLNHNVMYWYQQKSSQAPKLLFHYYDKDFNNEADTPDNFQSRRPNTSFCFLDIRSPGLGDTAMYLCATSRHRGGTGELFFGEGSRLTVL.

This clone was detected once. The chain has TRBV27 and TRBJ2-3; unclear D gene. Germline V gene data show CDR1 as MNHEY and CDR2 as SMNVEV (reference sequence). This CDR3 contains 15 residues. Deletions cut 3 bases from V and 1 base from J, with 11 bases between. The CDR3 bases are TGTGCCAGCAGTTTGAGTTTCATCCGCACAGATACGCAGTATTTT. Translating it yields CASSLSFIRTDTQYF.

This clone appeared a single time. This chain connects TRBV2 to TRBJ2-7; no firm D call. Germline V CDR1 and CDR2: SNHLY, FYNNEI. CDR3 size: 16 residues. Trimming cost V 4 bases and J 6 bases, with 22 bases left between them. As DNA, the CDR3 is TGTGCCAGCAGTGGTACAGACCCCCGCTGGTTGCTCGAGCAGTACTTC. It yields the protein CASSGTDPRWLLEQYF.

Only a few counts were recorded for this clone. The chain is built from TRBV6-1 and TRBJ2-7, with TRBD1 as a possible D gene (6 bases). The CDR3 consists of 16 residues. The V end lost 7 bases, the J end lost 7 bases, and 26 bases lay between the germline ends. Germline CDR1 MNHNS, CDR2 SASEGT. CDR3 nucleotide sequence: TGTGCCAGCACTGACGTCCCCGGGACAAATAAAAGAGAGCAGTACTTC. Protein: CASTDVPGTNKREQYF.

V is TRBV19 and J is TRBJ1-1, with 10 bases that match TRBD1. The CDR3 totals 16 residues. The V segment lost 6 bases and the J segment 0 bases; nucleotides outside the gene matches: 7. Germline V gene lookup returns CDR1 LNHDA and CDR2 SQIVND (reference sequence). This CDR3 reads CASRETTGGVNTEAFF. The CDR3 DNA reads TGTGCCAGTAGGGAAACGACAGGGGGCGTGAACACTGAAGCTTTCTTT.

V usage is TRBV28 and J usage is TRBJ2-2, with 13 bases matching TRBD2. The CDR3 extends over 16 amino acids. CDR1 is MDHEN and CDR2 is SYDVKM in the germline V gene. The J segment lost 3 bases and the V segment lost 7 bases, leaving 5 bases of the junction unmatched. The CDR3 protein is CASKLLAGGHTGELFF. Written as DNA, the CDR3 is TGTGCCAGCAAGCTACTAGCGGGAGGGCACACCGGGGAGCTGTTTTTT.

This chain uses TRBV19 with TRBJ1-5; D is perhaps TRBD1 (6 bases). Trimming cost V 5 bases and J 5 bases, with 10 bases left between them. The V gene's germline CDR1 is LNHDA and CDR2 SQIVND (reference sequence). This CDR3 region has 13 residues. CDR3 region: CASSYRVDQPQHF. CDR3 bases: TGTGCCAGTAGTTACAGGGTTGATCAGCCCCAGCATTTT.

The CDR3 bases are TGTGCCAGCCAGGACTTGAGCTCCTACAATGAGCAGTTCTTC. Translated: CASQDLSSYNEQFF. V and J are TRBV3-1 (or the pseudogene TRBV3-2) and TRBJ2-1, with D perhaps TRBD2 (5 bases). Germline V CDR1 and CDR2: LGHDT, YNNKEL (reference sequence). CDR3 size: 14 residues. V dropped 8 bases and J dropped 0 bases, with 11 bases sitting between them.

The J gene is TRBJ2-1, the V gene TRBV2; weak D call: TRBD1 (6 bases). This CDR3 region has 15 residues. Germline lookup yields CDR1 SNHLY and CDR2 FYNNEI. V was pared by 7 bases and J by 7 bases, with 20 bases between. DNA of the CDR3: TGTGCCAGCAAGATAGGCTCAGGGGCGTGGAATGAGCAGTTCTTC. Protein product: CASKIGSGAWNEQFF.

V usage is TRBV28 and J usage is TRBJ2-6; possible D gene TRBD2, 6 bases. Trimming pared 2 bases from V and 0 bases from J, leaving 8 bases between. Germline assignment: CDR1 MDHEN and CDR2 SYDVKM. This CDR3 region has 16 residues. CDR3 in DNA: TGTGCCAGCAGTTTAGTCGGGGGCTCTGGGGCCAACGTCCTGACTTTC. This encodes CASSLVGGSGANVLTF.

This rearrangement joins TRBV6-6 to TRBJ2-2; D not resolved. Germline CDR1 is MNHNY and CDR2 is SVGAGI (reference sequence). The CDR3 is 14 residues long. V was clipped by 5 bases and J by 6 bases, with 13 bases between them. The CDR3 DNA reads TGTGCCAGCAGTCAAGACCAGGTATCCGGGGAGCTGTTTTTT. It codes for CASSQDQVSGELFF.

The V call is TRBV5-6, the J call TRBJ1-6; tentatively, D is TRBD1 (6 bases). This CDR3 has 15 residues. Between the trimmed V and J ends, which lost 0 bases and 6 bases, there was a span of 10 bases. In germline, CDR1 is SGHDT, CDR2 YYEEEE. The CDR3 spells CASSLDVRGNSPLHF. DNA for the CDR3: TGTGCCAGCAGCTTGGACGTCAGGGGTAATTCACCCCTCCACTTT.

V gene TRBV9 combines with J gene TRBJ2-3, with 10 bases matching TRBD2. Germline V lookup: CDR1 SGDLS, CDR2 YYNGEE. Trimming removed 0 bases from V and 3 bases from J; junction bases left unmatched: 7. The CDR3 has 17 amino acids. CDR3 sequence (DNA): TGTGCCAGCAGCGTAGACGGCCTAGCGGGAGATACAGATACGCAGTATTTT. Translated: CASSVDGLAGDTDTQYF. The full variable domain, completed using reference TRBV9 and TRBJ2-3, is DSGVTQTPKHLITATGQRVTLRCSPRSGDLSVYWYQQSLDQGLQFLIQYYNGEERAKGNILERFSAQQFPDLHSELNLSSLELGDSALYFCASSVDGLAGDTDTQYFGPGTRLTVL.

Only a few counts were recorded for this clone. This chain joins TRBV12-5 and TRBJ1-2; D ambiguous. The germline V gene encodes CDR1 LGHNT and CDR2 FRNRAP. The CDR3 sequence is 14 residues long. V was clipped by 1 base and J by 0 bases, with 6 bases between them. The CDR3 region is CASGLGGTNYGYTF. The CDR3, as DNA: TGTGCTAGTGGTTTGGGCGGAACTAACTATGGCTACACCTTC.

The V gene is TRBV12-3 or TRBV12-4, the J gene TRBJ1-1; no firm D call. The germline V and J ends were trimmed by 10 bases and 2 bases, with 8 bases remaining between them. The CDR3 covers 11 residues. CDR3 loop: CAIAVNTEAFF. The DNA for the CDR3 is TGTGCCATTGCGGTAAACACTGAAGCTTTCTTT.

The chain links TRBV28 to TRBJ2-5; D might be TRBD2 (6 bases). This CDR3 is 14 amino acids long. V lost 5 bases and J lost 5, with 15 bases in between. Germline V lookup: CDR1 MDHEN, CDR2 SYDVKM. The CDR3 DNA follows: TGTGCCAGCAGTACCAAGCGGGCCGGGGAGACCCAGTACTTC. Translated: CASSTKRAGETQYF.

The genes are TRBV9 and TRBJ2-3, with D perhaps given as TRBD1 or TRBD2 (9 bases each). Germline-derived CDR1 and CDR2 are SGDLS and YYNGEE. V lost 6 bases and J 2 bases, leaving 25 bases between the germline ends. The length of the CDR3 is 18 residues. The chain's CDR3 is CASKGQGAGGPFTDTQYF. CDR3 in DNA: TGTGCCAGCAAGGGACAGGGTGCGGGAGGGCCTTTCACAGATACGCAGTATTTT.